This T cell receptor beta chain was sequenced during a study of T-cell reconstitution after alpha-beta-depleted transplantation in children. The TCRbeta library was prepared with unique molecular identifiers. TCRdb re-called the PCR reads through MiXCR, storing one row per CDR3 protein. The profile shows 800,000 to 1,000,000 distinct CDR3 sequences, roughly 31% of them singletons. In its sample, this clonotype was seen many times. Its cognate antigen is unknown. Regarding the study as a whole: Where some patients showed high TCRbeta diversity at day 60, it came from recipient T cells and thymic progenitors that had survived. Several hundred expanded graft clones reportedly supplied alpha-beta T cells about two months after transplant. By one year post-transplant, T-cell counts and diversity largely arose from T cells that were newly produced.

This CDR3 spans 12 amino acids. Trimming took 0 bases from V and 8 from J, leaving 5 bases between them. Germline V lookup: CDR1 DFQATT, CDR2 SNEGSKA (reference sequence). This sequence was found in a boy less than two years old who had a stem cell transplant for SCID, so the T cells may come from the graft donor. The J gene is TRBJ1-6, the V gene TRBV20-1; D unclear. This specimen consisted of PBMCs, mostly from graft donor cells, obtained 360 days after TCRalphabeta/CD19-depleted stem cell transplant. The CDR3 DNA follows: TGCAGTGCTAGAGATCCGGATTCACCCCTCCACTTT. It specifies CSARDPDSPLHF.